This T cell receptor (beta chain) was documented in a study of blood T cell repertoires in COVID-19. The table came from immunoSEQ multiplex PCR; TCRdb's copy has only in-frame clones and leaves some out. The sample gives approximately 240,000 clones, approximately 90% of which show up once; about 1.9% is in the top ten. V dropped 3 bases and J dropped 0 bases, with 8 bases sitting between them. Germline values: CDR1 DFQATT, CDR2 SNEGSKA (reference sequence). CDR3 length equals 13 residues. The chain joins TRBV20-1 to TRBJ1-1; D gene uncertain. Specimen: PBMCs or T cells enriched from blood (not recorded which). This sequence originates from a woman aged 18 to 35 who had recovered from COVID-19. The CDR3 sequence is CSASSRLNTEAFF. The CDR3 bases are TGCAGTGCTAGTTCCAGGCTGAACACTGAAGCTTTCTTT.